These 12 T cell receptor beta chains were sequenced from one sample in a study of blood T cell repertoires in COVID-19. The table came from immunoSEQ multiplex PCR; TCRdb's copy has only in-frame clones and leaves some out. Of under 300,000 clones listed, approximately 88% are singletons. The sequencing sample was made of PBMCs or T cells enriched from blood (not recorded which). These receptors came from a woman in her thirties or forties who had recovered from COVID-19.

This clone was detected a few times. This chain links TRBV29-1 with TRBJ1-2, with 8 bases lining up with TRBD1. Germline trimming cut 8 bases from V and 3 bases from J; bases unmatched to any gene: 5. The CDR3 has 12 amino acids. Germline V gives CDR1 SQVTM, CDR2 ANQGSEA. The CDR3 loop reads CSIRGQDYGYTF. CDR3 bases: TGCAGCATCAGGGGGCAAGACTATGGCTACACCTTC.

In this sample, this clone turned up once. DNA of the CDR3: TGCGCCAGCAGTCTTTCTGGGGCTCCGACAGTGAACACTGAAGCTTTCTTT. Translating it yields CASSLSGAPTVNTEAFF. The gene calls are TRBV5-1 and TRBJ1-1; D may be TRBD1 (5 bases). Between the trimmed V and J ends, which lost 5 bases and 0 bases, there was a span of 20 bases. Germline V gives CDR1 SGHRS, CDR2 YFSETQ. The length of the CDR3 is 17 residues. Full variable domain (rest looked up from reference TRBV5-1 and TRBJ1-1): KAGVTQTPRYLIKTRGQQVTLSCSPISGHRSVSWYQQTPGQGLQFLFEYFSETQRNKGNFPGRFSGRQFSNSRSEMNVSTLELGDSALYLCASSLSGAPTVNTEAFFGQGTRLTVV.

This sequence joins TRBV29-1 and TRBJ1-4; D might be TRBD1 (5 bases). This CDR3 comprises 12 residues. Germline CDR1 and CDR2: SQVTM and ANQGSEA. V lost 4 bases and J lost 5, with 8 bases in between. The CDR3 spells CSVGTYNEKLFF. In DNA form, the CDR3 reads TGCAGCGTTGGGACATACAATGAAAAACTGTTTTTT.

The chain carries TRBV29-1 and TRBJ1-1, with no clear D. V was shortened by 8 bases and J by 3 bases, with 10 bases between the two germline ends. Germline lookup yields CDR1 SQVTM and CDR2 ANQGSEA. CDR3 length: 11 residues. The CDR3 DNA reads TGCAGCTTCGATTACTACACTGAAGCTTTCTTT. Its translation is CSFDYYTEAFF.

The chain uses TRBV7-2 and TRBJ2-3; 11 nucleotides match TRBD2. V trimming: 1 base; J trimming: 5 bases; junction bases outside the gene matches: 11. CDR3 length: 18 residues. Germline V lookup: CDR1 SGHTA, CDR2 FQGNSA. CDR3 loop: CASSLVSLVAGGLDTQYF. The CDR3, as DNA: TGTGCCAGCAGCTTAGTTTCATTGGTAGCGGGAGGGTTAGATACGCAGTATTTT. Using reference TRBV7-2 and TRBJ2-3 for the parts outside the CDR3, the full variable domain is GAGVSQSPSNKVTEKGKDVELRCDPISGHTALYWYRQSLGQGLEFLIYFQGNSAPDKSGLPSDRFSAERTGGSVSTLTIQRTQQEDSAVYLCASSLVSLVAGGLDTQYFGPGTRLTVL.

This clone was seen just once. The rearrangement uses TRBV5-1 and TRBJ1-2, with 7 bases fitting TRBD1. The CDR3 covers 15 residues. Germline lookup yields CDR1 SGHRS and CDR2 YFSETQ. Trimming at V came to 0 bases and at J to 2 bases, leaving 4 bases not matched to a gene. CDR3 loop: CASSLESGGNYGYTF. CDR3 in DNA: TGCGCCAGCAGCTTGGAATCAGGGGGGAACTATGGCTACACCTTC.

Only one count was recorded for this clone. The V call is TRBV21-1, the J call TRBJ1-1. TRBV21-1 is a pseudogene. The CDR3 runs 16 residues. The CDR3 here is CASSTLRRAKGTEAFF. The DNA for the CDR3 is TGTGCCAGCAGCACCCTTCGGAGGGCCAAGGGCACTGAAGCTTTCTTT.

V gene TRBV12-3 or TRBV12-4 combines with J gene TRBJ1-2; weak D call: TRBD1 (6 bases). The CDR3 runs to 12 residues. Trimming cost V 6 bases and J 8 bases, with 13 bases left between them. CDR3 amino acids: CASSYQGYGYTF. The CDR3 DNA sequence: TGTGCCAGCAGCTACCAGGGGTACGGCTACACCTTC.

This sequence joins TRBV10-1 and TRBJ1-2; TRBD1 matches 12 bases. Germline assignment: CDR1 WNHNN and CDR2 SYGVQD (reference sequence). J lost 4 bases, V lost 5 bases, and 5 bases had no gene match. CDR3 length equals 15 residues. CDR3 region: CASSPGTGGFYGYTF. The DNA for the CDR3 is TGCGCCAGCAGTCCCGGGACAGGGGGCTTCTATGGCTACACCTTC.

This chain joins TRBV19 and TRBJ2-1; 11 nucleotides agree with TRBD2. Germline CDR1 is LNHDA and CDR2 is SQIVND (reference sequence). The V gene end was trimmed by 4 bases and the J gene end by 10 bases; junction bases not matched to a gene: 12. The length of the CDR3 is 16 residues. CDR3 nucleotides: TGTGCCAGTAGTAGATTAGCGGGGGGGCGAATTAACGAGCAGTTCTTC. It translates to CASSRLAGGRINEQFF. Variable domain in full (rest from reference TRBV19 and TRBJ2-1): DGGITQSPKYLFRKEGQNVTLSCEQNLNHDAMYWYRQDPGQGLRLIYYSQIVNDFQKGDIAEGYSVSREKKESFPLTVTSAQKNPTAFYLCASSRLAGGRINEQFFGPGTRLTVL.

The V gene is TRBV7-9, the J gene TRBJ2-7; 7 bases fit TRBD1. With V trimmed by 5 bases and J by 4 bases, 14 bases remained unmatched. The germline V gene encodes CDR1 SEHNR and CDR2 FQNEAQ (reference sequence). The CDR3 consists of 16 residues. The DNA for the CDR3 is TGTGCCAGCAGCCCTACCCCCGGGACAGCACATTACGAGCAGTACTTC. It translates to CASSPTPGTAHYEQYF.

This rearrangement joins TRBV6-5 to TRBJ2-1; D is possibly TRBD2 (6 bases). The CDR3 covers 11 residues. CDR1 is MNHEY and CDR2 is SVGAGI in the germline V gene. Deletions cut 10 bases from V and 10 bases from J, with 14 bases between. Here the CDR3 reads CATYGGPEQFF. CDR3 DNA: TGTGCCACCTACGGGGGTCCCGAGCAGTTCTTC.